This T cell receptor (beta chain) was identified during a study of regulatory T cells in long-lasting Graves disease. iRepertoire HTBI primers and Arm-PCR of CDR3 regions built TCR beta libraries. Via MiXCR, TCRdb re-called the multiplex PCR reads, giving one row per CDR3 protein. This table has some 420,000 distinct CDR3 sequences, about 20% appearing once. The CDR3 length is 13 residues. Germline V gene sequence: CDR1 DFQATT, CDR2 SNEGSKA (reference sequence). Deletions cut 0 bases from V and 3 bases from J, with 8 bases between. Stated time point: persistent/refractory GD, antithyroid drugs over 5 years with positive TRAb. The TCR library was made from RNA extracted from PBMCs.

The rearrangement links TRBV20-1 to TRBJ1-2, with D unclear. The sample in question was peripheral blood mononuclear cells (PBMCs), obtained when the disease was refractory, from a patient treated with antithyroid drugs. The receptor comes from a female donor with Graves disease. CDR3 region: CSARDQADYGYTF. The CDR3 region has the DNA TGCAGTGCTAGAGATCAAGCAGACTATGGCTACACCTTC.